Listed below are T cell receptor beta chains from one sample, sequenced in a study of cytomegalovirus exposure and HLA in healthy donors. The table came from immunoSEQ multiplex PCR; TCRdb's copy has only in-frame clones and leaves some out. The sample records about 110,000 clones, 74% being singletons. Input material: PBMCs. Receptors were obtained from a man over 45 in good health and CMV-seropositive. The CDR3 runs from the conserved cysteine through the conserved F or W.

V gene: TRBV27
CDR3 protein: CASSFGPRGAEQFF

V gene: TRBV11-2
CDR3 protein: CASSFLGANDGYTF

V gene: TRBV5-4
CDR3 protein: CASSLASGAYNEQFF

V gene: TRBV7-9
CDR3 protein: CASWKGSRGETQYF

V gene: TRBV7-9
CDR3 protein: CASSSNPRYYGYTF

V gene: TRBV11-2
CDR3 protein: CASSLDRGRQNSPLHF

V gene: TRBV5-1
CDR3 protein: CASSFGRAYGYTF

V gene: TRBV9
CDR3 protein: CASSPTGNYGYTF

V gene: TRBV9
CDR3 protein: CASSSLGGRGTDTQYF

V gene: TRBV7-9
CDR3 protein: CASSLEQGYSPLHF

V gene: TRBV7-9
CDR3 protein: CASSLKGGETQYF

V gene: TRBV2
CDR3 protein: CAVPDRTSYEQYF

V gene: TRBV5-6
CDR3 protein: CASSPDWGLRNEQFF

V gene: TRBV5-1
CDR3 protein: CASSLGASTDTQYF

V gene: TRBV5-3
CDR3 protein: CARSPIATVAEAFF

V gene: TRBV6-6
CDR3 protein: CASSFREETQYF

V gene: TRBV6-1
CDR3 protein: CASSLAGASTDTQYF

V gene: TRBV7-2
CDR3 protein: CASRDLNYNEQFF

V gene: TRBV4-1
CDR3 protein: CASSRHPRQGTYEQYF

V gene: TRBV6-5
CDR3 protein: CASSHQGWTGELFF

V gene: TRBV6-1
CDR3 protein: CASRIPSFNEQFF

V gene: TRBV28
CDR3 protein: CASSLPFPMTGDRSPLHF

V gene: TRBV29-1
CDR3 protein: CSAQTGTDNTEAFF